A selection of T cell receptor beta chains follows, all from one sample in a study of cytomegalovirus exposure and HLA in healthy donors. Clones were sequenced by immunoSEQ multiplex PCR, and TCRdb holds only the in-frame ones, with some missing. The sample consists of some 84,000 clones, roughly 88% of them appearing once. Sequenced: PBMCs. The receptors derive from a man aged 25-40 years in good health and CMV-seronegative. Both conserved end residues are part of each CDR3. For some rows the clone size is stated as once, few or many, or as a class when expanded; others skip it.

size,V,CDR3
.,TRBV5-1,CASGGSVGGETQYF
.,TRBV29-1,CSVTDRYDLHHTQYF
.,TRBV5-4,CASSIPTGNSPLHF
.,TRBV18,CASSDTGATETQYF
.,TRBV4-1,CASSQVQGSTEAFF
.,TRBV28,CASSTSRDEKLFF
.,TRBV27,CASRQGANQPQHF
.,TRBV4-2,CASSQRQGETYEQYF
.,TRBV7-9,CASSFPQLEEPFF
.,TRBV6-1,CASRRARHDGYTF
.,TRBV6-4,CASSVSGSHNEQFF
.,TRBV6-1,CASSVEGVDTQYF
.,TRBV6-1,CASSEAGEETEAFF
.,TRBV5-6,CASSLEGTAYEQYF
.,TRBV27,CASILNTEAFF
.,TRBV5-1,CASSWSSGGPEQYF
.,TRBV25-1,CASRRDYPAEGEQFF
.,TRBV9,CASSVGGEGANYGYTF
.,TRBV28,CASSSPGSGRLYNEQFF
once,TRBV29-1,CSVEPQLNTEAFF
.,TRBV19,CASNLQGPLNQPQHF
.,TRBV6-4,CASSEKQGAASTDTQYF
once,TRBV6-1,CASSSTGAATHF
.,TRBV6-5,CASSHSGLAVYEQYF
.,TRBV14,CASSQDGGTVITF
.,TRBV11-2,CASSLLLGGTVGEQFF
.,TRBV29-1,CSVVRETQYF
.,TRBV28,CASSPIGGGTGVGNTEAFF
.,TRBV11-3,CASSPGGSTDTQYF
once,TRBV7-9,CASSDGLGGKPQHF
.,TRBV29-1,CSVELARVPAYNEQFF
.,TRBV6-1,CASSDYGLAIRGQETQYF
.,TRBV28,CASSGPGQGNTGELFF
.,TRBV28,CASSPSLNEKLFF
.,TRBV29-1,CSVVGHPMNTEAFF
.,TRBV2,CASKGTGRNEQFF
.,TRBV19,CASSSQRTGLHSNQPQHF
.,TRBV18,CASSQEGSYTEAFF
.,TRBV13,CASSLGATGSREQYF
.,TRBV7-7,CASSLLSGTVEELFF
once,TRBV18,CASSQGTENQPQHF
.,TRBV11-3,CASSFGGDQETQYF
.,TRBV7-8,CASSSGLAGDGWAFQFF
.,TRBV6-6,CATRDSNTEAFF
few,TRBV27,CASSLRAGGQPQHF
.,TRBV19,CASSIEQNQPQHF
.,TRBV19,CASYGNLNTEAFF
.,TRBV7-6,CASSLTSGRTDTQYF
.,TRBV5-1,CASSLGLAGGTSTDTQYF
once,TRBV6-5,CASSRTSYAYEQYF
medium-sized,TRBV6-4,CASSDSTSGSNEQFF
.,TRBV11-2,CASSLDFDNEQFF
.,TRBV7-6,CASSPGFDRVNSYEQYF
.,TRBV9,CASSPTLQGGSGANVLTF
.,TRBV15,CATSRTPSGSGNEQYF
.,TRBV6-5,CASSGQGHNEQFF
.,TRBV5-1,CASSLEGSQETQYF
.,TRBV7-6,CASSFERNTEAFF
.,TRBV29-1,CSVSRQGSTEAFF